This TCR beta chain emerged from a study of glioma-infiltrating T cells after dendritic cell vaccination. For the study at large: Monocyte-derived dendritic cells, cultured roughly 7 days with IL-4 and GM-CSF, were pulsed with autologous tumor lysate.

The germline V gene has CDR1 SGHAT and CDR2 FQNNGV. This CDR3 has 13 amino acids. Trimming took off 6 bases at V and 7 bases at J, with 14 bases between the two ends. Up to about 2 ug genomic DNA was used for TCRB CDR3 amplification. Primers: 60 V beta forward and 13 J beta reverse. Here immunoSEQ multiplex PCR was the method, and the copy in TCRdb shows in-frame clones only, minus some. Counted here are around 96,000 clones, roughly 83% occurring once; the ten biggest clones make up around 5.9%. This clone was counted once. Patients had residual fresh-frozen tumor tissue and more than two years of survival data.

The TCR comes from a human donor with glioblastoma. The sequences come from blood, collected before dendritic cell vaccination. The chain joins TRBV11-2 to TRBJ2-3, with D possibly being TRBD2 (6 bases). CDR3 DNA: TGTGCCAGCAGTCGCTCGGGGGAGCATACGCAGTATTTT. Amino acids: CASSRSGEHTQYF. The full variable domain, its missing parts supplied by reference TRBV11-2 and TRBJ2-3, is EAGVAQSPRYKIIEKRQSVAFWCNPISGHATLYWYQQILGQGPKLLIQFQNNGVVDDSQLPKDRFSAERLKGVDSTLKIQPAKLEDSAVYLCASSRSGEHTQYFGPGTRLTVL.